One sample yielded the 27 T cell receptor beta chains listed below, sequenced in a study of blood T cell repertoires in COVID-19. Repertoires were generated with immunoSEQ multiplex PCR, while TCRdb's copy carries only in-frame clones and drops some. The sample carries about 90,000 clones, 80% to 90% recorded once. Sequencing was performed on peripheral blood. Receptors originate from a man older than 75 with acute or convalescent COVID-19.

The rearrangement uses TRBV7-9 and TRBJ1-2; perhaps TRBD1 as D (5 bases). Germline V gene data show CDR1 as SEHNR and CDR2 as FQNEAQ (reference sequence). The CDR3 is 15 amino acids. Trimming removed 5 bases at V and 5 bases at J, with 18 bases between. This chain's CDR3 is CASSPRSSRGYGYTF. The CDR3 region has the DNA TGTGCCAGCAGCCCTCGTAGCAGTAGGGGATATGGCTACACCTTC.

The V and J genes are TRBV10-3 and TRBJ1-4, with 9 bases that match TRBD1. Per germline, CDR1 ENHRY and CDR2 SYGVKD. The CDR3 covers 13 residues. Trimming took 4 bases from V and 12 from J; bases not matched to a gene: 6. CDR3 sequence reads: CAISGTGVGELFF. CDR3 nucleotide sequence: TGTGCCATCAGTGGGACAGGGGTTGGGGAACTGTTTTTT.

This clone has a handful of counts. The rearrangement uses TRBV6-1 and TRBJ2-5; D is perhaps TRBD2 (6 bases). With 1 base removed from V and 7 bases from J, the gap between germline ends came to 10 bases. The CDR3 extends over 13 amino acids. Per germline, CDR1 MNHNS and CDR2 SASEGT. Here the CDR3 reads CASSEGLVGTQYF. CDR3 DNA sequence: TGTGCCAGCAGTGAAGGACTAGTTGGGACCCAGTACTTC.

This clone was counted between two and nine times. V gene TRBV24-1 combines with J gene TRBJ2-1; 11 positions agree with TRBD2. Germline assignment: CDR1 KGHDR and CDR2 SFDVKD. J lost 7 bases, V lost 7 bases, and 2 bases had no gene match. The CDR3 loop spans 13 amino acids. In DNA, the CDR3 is TGTGCCACCAGATCTAGCGGGGGGAATGAGCAGTTCTTC. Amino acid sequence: CATRSSGGNEQFF.

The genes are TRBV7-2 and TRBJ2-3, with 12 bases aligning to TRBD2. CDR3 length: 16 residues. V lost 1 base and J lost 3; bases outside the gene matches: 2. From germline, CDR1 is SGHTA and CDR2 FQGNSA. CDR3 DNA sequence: TGTGCCAGCAGCTTAGGGACTAGCGGGGATACAGATACGCAGTATTTT. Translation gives CASSLGTSGDTDTQYF.

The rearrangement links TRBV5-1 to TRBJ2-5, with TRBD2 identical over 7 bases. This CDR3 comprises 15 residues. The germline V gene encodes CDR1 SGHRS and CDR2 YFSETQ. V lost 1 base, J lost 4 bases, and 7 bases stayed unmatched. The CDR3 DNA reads TGCGCCAGCAGCTTGTTGGGGGGGAGCGGAGAGACCCAGTACTTC. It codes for CASSLLGGSGETQYF.

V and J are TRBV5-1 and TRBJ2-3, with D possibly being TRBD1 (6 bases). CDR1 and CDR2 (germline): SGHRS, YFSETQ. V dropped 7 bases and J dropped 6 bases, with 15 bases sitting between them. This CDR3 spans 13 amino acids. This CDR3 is CASHDRTWDTQYF. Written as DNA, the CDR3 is TGCGCCAGCCACGACAGGACTTGGGATACGCAGTATTTT.

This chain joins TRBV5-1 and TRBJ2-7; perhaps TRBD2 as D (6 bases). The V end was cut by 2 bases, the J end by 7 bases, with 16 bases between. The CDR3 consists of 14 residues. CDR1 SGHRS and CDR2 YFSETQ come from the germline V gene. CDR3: CASSFLLAPPEQYF. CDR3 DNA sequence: TGCGCCAGCAGCTTCTTGCTAGCGCCACCGGAGCAGTACTTC.

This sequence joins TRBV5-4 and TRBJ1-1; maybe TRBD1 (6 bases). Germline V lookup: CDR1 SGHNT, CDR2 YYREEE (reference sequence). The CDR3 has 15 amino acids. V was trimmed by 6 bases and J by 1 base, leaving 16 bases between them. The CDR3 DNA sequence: TGTGCCAGCATCCAGTCAGGGGCCCGGAACACTGAAGCTTTCTTT. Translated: CASIQSGARNTEAFF.

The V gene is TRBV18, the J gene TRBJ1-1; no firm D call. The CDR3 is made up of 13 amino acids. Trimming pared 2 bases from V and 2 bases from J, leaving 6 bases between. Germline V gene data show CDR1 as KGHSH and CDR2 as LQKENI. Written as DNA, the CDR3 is TGTGCCAGCTCACCAGCAGTAAACACTGAAGCTTTCTTT. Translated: CASSPAVNTEAFF. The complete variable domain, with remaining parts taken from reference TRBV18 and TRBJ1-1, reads NAGVMQNPRHLVRRRGQEARLRCSPMKGHSHVYWYRQLPEEGLKFMVYLQKENIIDESGMPKERFSAEFPKEGPSILRIQQVVRGDSAAYFCASSPAVNTEAFFGQGTRLTVV.

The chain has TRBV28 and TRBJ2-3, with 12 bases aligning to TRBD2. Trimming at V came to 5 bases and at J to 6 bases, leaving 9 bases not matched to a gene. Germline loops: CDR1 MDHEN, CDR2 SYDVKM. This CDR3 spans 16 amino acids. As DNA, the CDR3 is TGTGCCAGCAGTCCAATCCTAGCGGGAGGGATGGATACGCAGTATTTT. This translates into CASSPILAGGMDTQYF.

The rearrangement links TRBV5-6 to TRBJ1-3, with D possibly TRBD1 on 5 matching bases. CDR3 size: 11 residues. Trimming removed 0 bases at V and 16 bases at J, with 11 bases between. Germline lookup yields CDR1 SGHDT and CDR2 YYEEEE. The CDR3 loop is CASSLAGPLYF. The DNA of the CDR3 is TGTGCCAGCAGCTTGGCAGGGCCACTGTATTTT.

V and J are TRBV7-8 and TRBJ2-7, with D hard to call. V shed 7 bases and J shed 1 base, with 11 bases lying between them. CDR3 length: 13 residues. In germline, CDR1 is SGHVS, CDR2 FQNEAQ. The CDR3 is CASIPGGSYEQYF. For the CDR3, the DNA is TGTGCCAGCATCCCTGGCGGTTCCTACGAGCAGTACTTC.

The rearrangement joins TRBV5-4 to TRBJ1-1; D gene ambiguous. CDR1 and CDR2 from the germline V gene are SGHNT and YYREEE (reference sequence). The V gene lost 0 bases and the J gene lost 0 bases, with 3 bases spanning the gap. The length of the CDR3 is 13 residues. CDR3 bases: TGTGCCAGCAGCTTGGATATGAACACTGAAGCTTTCTTT. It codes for CASSLDMNTEAFF.

The CDR3 bases are TGCGCCAGCAGCCGAAAGCGGGAGGCTAGCGAGCAGTACTTC. Translation gives CASSRKREASEQYF. V is TRBV4-1 and J is TRBJ2-7; the match to TRBD2 covers 9 bases. The CDR3 totals 14 residues. V shed 4 bases and J 6 bases; nucleotides not matched to a gene: 7. Germline loops: CDR1 MGHRA, CDR2 YSYEKL.

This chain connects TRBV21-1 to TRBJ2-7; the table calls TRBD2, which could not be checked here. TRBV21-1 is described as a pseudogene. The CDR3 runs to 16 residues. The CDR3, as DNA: TGTGCCAGCAGCACTCCGGGACTAGCGGGAGTAGACGAGCAGTACTTC. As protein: CASSTPGLAGVDEQYF.

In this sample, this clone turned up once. CDR3 bases: TGTGCCAGTAGTAAGGGGGTTATAAACACTGAAGCTTTCTTT. Its translation: CASSKGVINTEAFF. This chain links TRBV19 with TRBJ1-1; tentative D call: TRBD1 (6 bases). This CDR3 spans 14 amino acids. Trimming took 4 bases from V and 2 from J, leaving 11 bases between them. The germline CDR1 and CDR2 sequences are LNHDA and SQIVND (reference sequence).

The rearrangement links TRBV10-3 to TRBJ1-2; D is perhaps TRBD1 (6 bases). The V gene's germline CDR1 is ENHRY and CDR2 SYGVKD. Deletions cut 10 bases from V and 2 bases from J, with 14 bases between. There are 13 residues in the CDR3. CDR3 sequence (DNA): TGTGCCACCGCAGGGGCGCCGAACTATGGCTACACCTTC. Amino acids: CATAGAPNYGYTF.

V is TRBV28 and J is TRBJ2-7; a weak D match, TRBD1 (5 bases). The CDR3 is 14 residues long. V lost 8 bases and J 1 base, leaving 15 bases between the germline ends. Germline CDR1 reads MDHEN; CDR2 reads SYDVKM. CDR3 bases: TGTGCCAGCCGTGGAAGGGGCGAGTCCTACGAGCAGTACTTC. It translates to CASRGRGESYEQYF.

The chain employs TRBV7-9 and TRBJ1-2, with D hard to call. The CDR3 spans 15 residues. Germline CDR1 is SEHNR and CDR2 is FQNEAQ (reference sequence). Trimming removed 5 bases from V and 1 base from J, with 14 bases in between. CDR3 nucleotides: TGTGCCAGCAGCCGAGGGCGCAGATTTAACTATGGCTACACCTTC. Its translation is CASSRGRRFNYGYTF.

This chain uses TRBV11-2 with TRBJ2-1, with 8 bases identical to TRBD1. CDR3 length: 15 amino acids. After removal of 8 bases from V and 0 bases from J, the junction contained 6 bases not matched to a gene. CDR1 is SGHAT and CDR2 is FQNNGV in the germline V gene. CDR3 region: CASRSGTGSYNEQFF. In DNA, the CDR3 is TGTGCCAGCCGCTCCGGGACAGGCTCCTACAATGAGCAGTTCTTC.

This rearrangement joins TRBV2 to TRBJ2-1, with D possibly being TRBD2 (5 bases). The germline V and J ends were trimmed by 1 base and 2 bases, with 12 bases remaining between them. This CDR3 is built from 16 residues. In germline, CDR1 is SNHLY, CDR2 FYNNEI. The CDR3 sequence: CASSEDLLAPYNEQFF. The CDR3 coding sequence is TGTGCCAGCAGTGAAGATCTGCTAGCCCCCTACAATGAGCAGTTCTTC.

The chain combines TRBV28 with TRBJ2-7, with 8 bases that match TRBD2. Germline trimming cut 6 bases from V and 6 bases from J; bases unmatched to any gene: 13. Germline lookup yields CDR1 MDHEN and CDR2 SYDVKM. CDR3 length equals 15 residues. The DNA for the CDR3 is TGTGCCAGCAGCCAACCGGGACTAGGATATGTCGAGCAGTACTTC. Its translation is CASSQPGLGYVEQYF.

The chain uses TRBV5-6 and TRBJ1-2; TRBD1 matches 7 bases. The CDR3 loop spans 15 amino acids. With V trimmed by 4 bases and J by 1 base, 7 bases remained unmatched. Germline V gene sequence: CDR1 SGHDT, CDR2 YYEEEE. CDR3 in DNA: TGTGCCAGCAGCGAACGGGACAGTTATAACTATGGCTACACCTTC. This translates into CASSERDSYNYGYTF.

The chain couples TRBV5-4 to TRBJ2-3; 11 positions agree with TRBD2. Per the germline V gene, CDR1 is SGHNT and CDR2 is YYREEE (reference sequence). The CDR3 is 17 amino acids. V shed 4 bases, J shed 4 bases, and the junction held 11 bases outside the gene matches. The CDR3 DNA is TGTGCCAGCAGCCCCACTAGCGGGAGTTCCCCAGCAGATACGCAGTATTTT. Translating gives CASSPTSGSSPADTQYF. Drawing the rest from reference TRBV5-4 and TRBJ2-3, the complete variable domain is ETGVTQSPTHLIKTRGQQVTLRCSSQSGHNTVSWYQQALGQGPQFIFQYYREEENGRGNFPPRFSGLQFPNYSSELNVNALELDDSALYLCASSPTSGSSPADTQYFGPGTRLTVL.

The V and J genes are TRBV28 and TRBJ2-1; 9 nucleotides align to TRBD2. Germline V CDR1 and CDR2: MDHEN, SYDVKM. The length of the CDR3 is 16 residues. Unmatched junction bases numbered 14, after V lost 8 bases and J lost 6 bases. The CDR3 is CASLRPRGRAGNEQFF. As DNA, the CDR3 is TGTGCCAGCCTTCGGCCGCGCGGGAGGGCTGGCAATGAGCAGTTCTTC.

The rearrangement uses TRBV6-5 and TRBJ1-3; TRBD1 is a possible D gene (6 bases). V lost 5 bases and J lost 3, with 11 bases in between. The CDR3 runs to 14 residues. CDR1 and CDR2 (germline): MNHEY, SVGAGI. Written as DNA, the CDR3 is TGTGCCAGCAGTACGACAGGATTTGGAAACACCATATATTTT. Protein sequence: CASSTTGFGNTIYF.